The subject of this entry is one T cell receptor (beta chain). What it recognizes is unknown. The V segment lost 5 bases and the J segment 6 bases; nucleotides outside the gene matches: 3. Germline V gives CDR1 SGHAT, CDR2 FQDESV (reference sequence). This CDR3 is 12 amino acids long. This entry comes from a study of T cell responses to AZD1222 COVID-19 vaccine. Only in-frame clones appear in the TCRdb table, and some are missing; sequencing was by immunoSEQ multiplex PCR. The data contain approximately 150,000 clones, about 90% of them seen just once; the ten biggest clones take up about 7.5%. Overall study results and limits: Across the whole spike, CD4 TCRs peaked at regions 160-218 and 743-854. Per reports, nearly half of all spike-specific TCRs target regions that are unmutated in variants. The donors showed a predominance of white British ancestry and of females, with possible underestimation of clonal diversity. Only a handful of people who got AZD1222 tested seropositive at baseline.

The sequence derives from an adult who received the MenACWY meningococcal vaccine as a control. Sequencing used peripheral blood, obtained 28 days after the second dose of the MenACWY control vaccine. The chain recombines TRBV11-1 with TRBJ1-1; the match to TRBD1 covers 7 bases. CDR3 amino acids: CASSLQGAEAFF. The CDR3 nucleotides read TGTGCCAGCAGCCTCCAGGGGGCTGAAGCTTTCTTT.